This T cell receptor (beta chain) appears in the sequencing data of a study of blood T cells in healthy people across ages. The authors ran a second PCR of roughly 6 to 11 cycles using a sample-barcoded 5' primer and a J-beta primer mix. From the 5' RACE reads, TCRdb called clonotypes with MiXCR, one entry per CDR3 protein. Among 920,000 or so distinct CDR3 sequences listed, roughly 45% were seen once. A few counts support this clonotype. Antigen specificity is unknown. Trimming pared 0 bases from V and 8 bases from J, leaving 25 bases between. Germline lookup yields CDR1 SGHRS and CDR2 YFSETQ. CDR3 length: 18 amino acids. Findings of the study overall: Older age went with lower TCR beta diversity per million T cells, in a roughly linear way.

The rearrangement links TRBV5-1 to TRBJ2-3; D may match TRBD1 or TRBD2 (6 bases each). Sequencing input: blood. This receptor was identified in a woman aged 55-75 years in good health. This CDR3 reads CASSLALWGASGYGTQYF. For the CDR3, the DNA is TGCGCCAGCAGCTTGGCCCTCTGGGGGGCGAGCGGGTATGGTACGCAGTATTTT.